One and the same sample provided the 23 T cell receptor beta chains below, sequenced in a study of T cell repertoires in cytomegalovirus infection. TCRdb independently ran MiXCR on the reads; one entry per CDR3 protein. This repertoire shows about a million distinct CDR3 sequences, 31% found once; its top ten account for about 14%. No antigen has been assigned to these receptors. The sample here was cultured CD8+ T cells from PBMCs, taken from culture after CMV antigen stimulation. These receptors were taken from a human donor in good health (CMV status not recorded). Some clones in this sample may be carry-over from other donors' samples.

V and J are TRBV12-5 and TRBJ1-2; D unclear. The CDR3 has 16 residues. Trimming cost V 2 bases and J 6 bases, with 19 bases left between them. Germline CDR1 is LGHNT and CDR2 is FRNRAP. CDR3 region: CASGLPTTRRVNGYTF. DNA of the CDR3: TGTGCTAGTGGTTTGCCGACGACCCGAAGGGTAAATGGCTACACCTTC.

The gene calls are TRBV29-1 and TRBJ2-7; no firm D call. The ends were cut back, 5 bases at V and 0 bases at J, with 8 bases in the middle. The CDR3 is 12 amino acids. Germline V CDR1 and CDR2: SQVTM, ANQGSEA. CDR3 bases: TGCAGCGTTCGGTCTGGCTCCTACGAGCAGTACTTC. It is translated as CSVRSGSYEQYF.

The rearrangement links TRBV27 to TRBJ2-7; D call uncertain. V lost 8 bases, J lost 0 bases, and 8 bases lay in between. The V gene's germline CDR1 is MNHEY and CDR2 SMNVEV (reference sequence). The CDR3 length is 12 residues. The CDR3 spells CASGPGSYEQYF. The CDR3 nucleotides are TGTGCCAGCGGTCCGGGCTCCTACGAGCAGTACTTC.

CDR3 sequence: CASSSWEEPRNQPQHF. The CDR3 DNA reads as TGTGCCAGCAGTTCCTGGGAGGAGCCCCGCAATCAGCCCCAGCATTTT. J is TRBJ1-5 and V is TRBV6-6; unclear D gene. The germline V gene encodes CDR1 MNHNY and CDR2 SVGAGI (reference sequence). There are 16 residues in the CDR3. V was cut by 4 bases and J by 2 bases, with 15 bases left in between.

About this clonotype itself: The junction and the germline gene differ at one end; a read error may be behind it. The chain joins TRBV28 to TRBJ2-1, with D hard to call. Germline values: CDR1 MDHEN, CDR2 SYDVKM. The CDR3 contains 14 residues. The CDR3 here is CPSSFGFSYNEQFF. The CDR3 DNA reads TGTCCCAGCAGTTTCGGCTTCTCCTACAATGAGCAGTTCTTC.

V and J are TRBV7-2 and TRBJ2-7; perhaps TRBD1 as D (6 bases). CDR1 SGHTA and CDR2 FQGNSA come from the germline V gene. CDR3 length equals 15 residues. Trimming left V 5 bases short and J 4 bases short, with 18 bases between. The CDR3 DNA reads as TGTGCCAGCAGCCCAGGGGATGGTTTAGTTTACGAGCAGTACGTC. Amino acids: CASSPGDGLVYEQYV.

The sample holds many counts of this clonotype. V usage is TRBV7-2 and J usage is TRBJ1-4; tentatively, D is TRBD1 (5 bases). The CDR3 totals 14 residues. Germline V lookup: CDR1 SGHTA, CDR2 FQGNSA. Between the trimmed V and J ends, which lost 5 bases and 7 bases, there was a span of 14 bases. CDR3: CASSPPGLGEKLFF. Written as DNA, the CDR3 is TGTGCCAGCAGCCCACCGGGACTAGGTGAAAAACTGTTTTTT.

In this sample, this clonotype turned up a few times. CDR3 sequence reads: CASSQGTTQETQYF. Here the CDR3 DNA reads TGCGCCAGCAGCCAAGGGACAACACAAGAGACCCAGTACTTC. The chain combines TRBV4-3 with TRBJ2-5; maybe TRBD1 (5 bases). Germline values: CDR1 LGHNA, CDR2 YSLEER. CDR3 length: 14 amino acids. Trimming shortened V by 1 base and J by 2 bases, and 8 bases separated the two germline ends.

A few counts support this clonotype. The chain carries TRBV5-1 and TRBJ1-6; 7 nucleotides match TRBD1. CDR3 length: 17 residues. Germline values: CDR1 SGHRS, CDR2 YFSETQ. V shed 2 bases and J 6 bases; nucleotides not matched to a gene: 11. As DNA, the CDR3 is TGCGCCAGCAGCTTCGGACCGACCGGGACAGTTAATTCACCCCTCCACTTT. Translated, it gives CASSFGPTGTVNSPLHF. Combining the CDR3 with reference TRBV5-1 and TRBJ1-6 gives the whole variable domain KAGVTQTPRYLIKTRGQQVTLSCSPISGHRSVSWYQQTPGQGLQFLFEYFSETQRNKGNFPGRFSGRQFSNSRSEMNVSTLELGDSALYLCASSFGPTGTVNSPLHFGNGTRLTVT.

This clonotype turned up a few times. The genes are TRBV6-2 or TRBV6-3 and TRBJ2-1; the match to TRBD1 covers 9 bases. This CDR3 contains 16 residues. Germline trimming cut 3 bases from V and 5 bases from J; bases unmatched to any gene: 8. Germline V gene lookup returns CDR1 MNHEY and CDR2 SVGEGT. CDR3: CASSYWWTGVNNEQFF. The DNA for the CDR3 is TGTGCCAGCAGTTATTGGTGGACAGGGGTAAACAATGAGCAGTTCTTC.

This rearrangement joins TRBV19 to TRBJ2-1; D may be TRBD1 (6 bases). Germline CDR1 reads LNHDA; CDR2 reads SQIVND (reference sequence). The CDR3 extends over 17 amino acids. The V gene lost 1 base and the J gene lost 1 base, with 14 bases spanning the gap. The CDR3 DNA reads as TGTGCCAGTAGTATAGTAAGCAGGGGCTCTTCCTACAATGAGCAGTTCTTC. This codes for CASSIVSRGSSYNEQFF.

This clonotype was seen more than once but under ten times. This sequence joins TRBV10-3 and TRBJ1-3; D gene ambiguous. The CDR3 is 14 residues long. The ends were cut back, 7 bases at V and 3 bases at J, with 13 bases in the middle. Looked up from germline, CDR1 is ENHRY and CDR2 is SYGVKD. The CDR3 DNA reads as TGTGCCATCAAGGATGCTCGAAGTGGAAACACCATATATTTT. It encodes CAIKDARSGNTIYF.

With regard to this clonotype: This may come from a read error, since a much larger clone is one base off. The chain has TRBV27 and TRBJ1-2; TRBD1 matches at 9 bases. The CDR3 loop spans 13 amino acids. Trimming removed 7 bases from V and 6 bases from J; junction bases left unmatched: 6. Germline CDR1 and CDR2: MNHEY and SMNVEV (reference sequence). The DNA for the CDR3 is TGTGCCAGCATCCCCCGGGACAGGGATGGCTACACCTTC. It yields the protein CASIPRDRDGYTF.

This clonotype was counted a few times. The chain couples TRBV6-1 to TRBJ2-7; possibly TRBD1 for D (5 bases). Deletions cut 1 base from V and 8 bases from J, with 12 bases between. Germline CDR1 is MNHNS and CDR2 is SASEGT. CDR3 length: 13 residues. The CDR3 DNA reads as TGTGCCAGCAGTGAAGGGTCAGGGTATCAGCAGTACTTC. Amino acids: CASSEGSGYQQYF.

The chain joins TRBV19 to TRBJ1-4; D might be TRBD1 (5 bases). The CDR3 has 17 residues. From germline, CDR1 is LNHDA and CDR2 SQIVND (reference sequence). V lost 1 base and J lost 8, with 20 bases in between. CDR3 DNA sequence: TGTGCCAGTAGTATAGGTCCCCGGGACCCGATGGAAGAAAAACTGTTTTTT. Translated, it gives CASSIGPRDPMEEKLFF. The complete variable domain, with remaining parts taken from reference TRBV19 and TRBJ1-4, reads DGGITQSPKYLFRKEGQNVTLSCEQNLNHDAMYWYRQDPGQGLRLIYYSQIVNDFQKGDIAEGYSVSREKKESFPLTVTSAQKNPTAFYLCASSIGPRDPMEEKLFFGSGTQLSVL.

The rearrangement links TRBV19 to TRBJ1-5; 7 bases are a match to TRBD1. The CDR3 is made up of 16 amino acids. Trimming removed 3 bases from V and 3 bases from J; junction bases left unmatched: 8. Germline V CDR1 and CDR2: LNHDA, SQIVND (reference sequence). The CDR3 here is CASSIDRETNNQPQHF. CDR3 bases: TGTGCCAGTAGTATCGACAGGGAAACTAACAATCAGCCCCAGCATTTT.

This clonotype was seen ten or more times. The chain is built from TRBV7-6 and TRBJ1-1, with D tentatively TRBD1 (5 bases). The CDR3 extends over 14 amino acids. In germline, CDR1 is SGHVS, CDR2 FNYEAQ. Between the trimmed V and J ends, which lost 5 bases and 1 base, there was a span of 11 bases. This CDR3 is CASSPGRGNTEAFF. The CDR3 region has the DNA TGTGCCAGCAGCCCCGGGAGGGGGAACACTGAAGCTTTCTTT. Based on the CDR3 plus reference TRBV7-6 and TRBJ1-1, the full variable domain is GAGVSQSPRYKVTKRGQDVALRCDPISGHVSLYWYRQALGQGPEFLTYFNYEAQQDKSGLPNDRFSAERPEGSISTLTIQRTEQRDSAMYRCASSPGRGNTEAFFGQGTRLTVV.

Of note for this clonotype: Germline is not matched at one junction end, which may reflect a read error. The chain couples TRBV27 to TRBJ1-1; D unclear. CDR3 length: 14 residues. Germline V CDR1 and CDR2: MNHEY, SMNVEV (reference sequence). The CDR3 region has the DNA TGCGCCAGCAGCCTTTTGACGGGAGGCACTGAAGCTTTCTTT. Its protein is CASSLLTGGTEAFF.

This clonotype appeared many times. The chain couples TRBV7-2 to TRBJ1-4; possible D gene TRBD1, 5 bases. CDR3 size: 20 residues. Trimming removed 2 bases from V and 3 bases from J, with 25 bases in between. Germline loops: CDR1 SGHTA, CDR2 FQGNSA. The CDR3 bases are TGTGCCAGCAGCTTAATGCATGGGGACCCCCGGCTCCTCCCTAATGAAAAACTGTTTTTT. Its translation is CASSLMHGDPRLLPNEKLFF.

This clonotype was seen repeatedly, ten times or more. The genes are TRBV7-2 and TRBJ2-3; 11 bases fit TRBD2. Germline CDR1 and CDR2: SGHTA and FQGNSA. This CDR3 spans 18 amino acids. Trimming removed 4 bases from V and 0 bases from J; junction bases left unmatched: 9. CDR3 nucleotide sequence: TGTGCCAGCAGCTCTCGGGCTAGCGGGGGGCCTAGCACAGATACGCAGTATTTT. Translation: CASSSRASGGPSTDTQYF.

This clonotype was observed a handful of times. V is TRBV6-5 and J is TRBJ1-2, with 7 bases fitting TRBD1. This CDR3 has 17 amino acids. V gave up 2 bases and J gave up 6 bases; unmatched junction bases: 15. Per the germline V gene, CDR1 is MNHEY and CDR2 is SVGAGI. This CDR3 reads CASSYTGTVPGLNGYTF. The CDR3 bases are TGTGCCAGCAGTTACACAGGGACAGTCCCGGGTCTTAATGGCTACACCTTC.

Notes on this clonotype: A much more abundant neighbour one base away suggests this may be a read error. The J gene is TRBJ2-1, the V gene TRBV7-6, with D maybe TRBD2 (5 bases). The germline gives CDR1 SGHVS, CDR2 FNYEAQ. The CDR3 consists of 17 residues. The CDR3 DNA is TGTGTCAGCAGCTTAGCGCCTCTTCCTCCCGCCTACAATGAGCAGTTCTTC. Amino acid sequence: CVSSLAPLPPAYNEQFF. Combining the CDR3 with reference TRBV7-6 and TRBJ2-1 gives the whole variable domain GAGVSQSPRYKVTKRGQDVALRCDPISGHVSLYWYRQALGQGPEFLTYFNYEAQQDKSGLPNDRFSAERPEGSISTLTIQRTEQRDSAMYRCVSSLAPLPPAYNEQFFGPGTRLTVL.

In this sample, this clonotype turned up a few times. The CDR3 loop is CASSQLWTSGTYEQYF. The CDR3, as DNA: TGCGCCAGCAGCCAACTATGGACTAGCGGGACCTACGAGCAGTACTTC. This chain uses TRBV4-1 with TRBJ2-7, with TRBD2 matching 12 bases. Germline V gene data show CDR1 as MGHRA and CDR2 as YSYEKL. The length of the CDR3 is 16 residues. V lost 2 bases to trimming and J lost 2 bases; unmatched junction nucleotides: 4.